These 18 T cell receptor beta chains originate from one sample sequenced in a study of CXCR3-negative and CXCR3-positive naive CD8 T cells. The authors prepared UMI-labeled TRB cDNA libraries by 5' RACE. TCRdb re-called the 5' RACE reads; one entry per CDR3 protein, DNA not given. This sample lists some 8,700 distinct CDR3 sequences; its ten largest clones have around 1.1%. The sequenced material came from naive CXCR3- CD8+ T cells from blood. Documented subset: CD45RO-CCR7+CD27+CD95- naive CD8+ T cells lacking CXCR3 (TNR3-). These receptor sequences come from a human donor in good health. Some clones in this sample may be carry-over from other donors' samples.

The chain carries TRBV14 and TRBJ1-4; TCRdb's D gene call, TRBD1, goes unchecked for lack of DNA. This CDR3 has 15 residues. Germline V gives CDR1 SGHDN, CDR2 FVKESK. The CDR3 sequence: CASSLETGVNEKLFF.

V is TRBV19 and J is TRBJ1-1; the TCRdb D gene call, TRBD1, has no DNA to confirm it. Germline assignment: CDR1 LNHDA and CDR2 SQIVND (reference sequence). The CDR3 runs to 14 residues. The CDR3 region is CASSMTGGNTEAFF.

The chain carries TRBV29-1 and TRBJ2-1; TCRdb indicates TRBD2, and absent DNA this call remains unverified. Germline V gene lookup returns CDR1 SQVTM and CDR2 ANQGSEA. The CDR3 runs to 18 residues. CDR3 sequence: CSAVGWTSGRAGYNEQFF.

J is TRBJ2-3 and V is TRBV5-1; as DNA is missing, the TRBD1 call by TCRdb cannot be tested. Germline lookup yields CDR1 SGHRS and CDR2 YFSETQ. The CDR3 length is 15 residues. The CDR3 sequence: CASSLGQGNTDTQYF.

This clonotype is labeled medium-sized based on frequency. V is TRBV9 and J is TRBJ2-1; with no DNA, the TCRdb D assignment of TRBD1 cannot be verified. The V gene's germline CDR1 is SGDLS and CDR2 YYNGEE. This CDR3 region has 18 residues. CDR3 residues: CASSVVPEVAVQGGEQFF.

The chain links TRBV28 to TRBJ1-1. The length of the CDR3 is 17 residues. Looked up from germline, CDR1 is MDHEN and CDR2 is SYDVKM. CDR3 sequence reads: CASSLLADPEQNTEAFF. The full variable domain, completed using reference TRBV28 and TRBJ1-1, is DVKVTQSSRYLVKRTGEKVFLECVQDMDHENMFWYRQDPGLGLRLIYFSYDVKMKEKGDIPEGYSVSREKKERFSLILESASTNQTSMYLCASSLLADPEQNTEAFFGQGTRLTVV.

This chain links TRBV20-1 with TRBJ1-2; the TCRdb call, TRBD1, lacks DNA for checking. The CDR3 length is 16 residues. Germline CDR1 reads DFQATT; CDR2 reads SNEGSKA (reference sequence). The CDR3 loop is CSAREVGGAPRDGYTF.

The chain uses TRBV5-6 and TRBJ1-2. The CDR3 is 13 residues long. CDR1 is SGHDT, CDR2 YYEEEE, per germline. CDR3 amino acids: CASSLGTVPGYTF.

The chain uses TRBV27 and TRBJ2-7; TCRdb's D call of TRBD2 is untestable without DNA. The V gene's germline CDR1 is MNHEY and CDR2 SMNVEV (reference sequence). The CDR3 totals 14 residues. The CDR3 spells CASSSTGVAYEQYF.

The V and J genes are TRBV27 and TRBJ2-1. Looked up from germline, CDR1 is MNHEY and CDR2 is SMNVEV (reference sequence). There are 13 residues in the CDR3. The CDR3 loop is CASSEVNYNEQFF.

The chain combines TRBV28 with TRBJ1-1. The length of the CDR3 is 16 residues. Germline V lookup: CDR1 MDHEN, CDR2 SYDVKM. The CDR3 sequence: CASSSKQGTRGTEAFF.

V and J are TRBV5-1 and TRBJ2-7; TCRdb gives TRBD1 as the D gene, but with no DNA this cannot be confirmed. From germline, CDR1 is SGHRS and CDR2 YFSETQ. The CDR3 covers 16 residues. The CDR3 here is CASSAARTGNSYEQYF. Supplemented by reference TRBV5-1 and TRBJ2-7, the full variable domain reads KAGVTQTPRYLIKTRGQQVTLSCSPISGHRSVSWYQQTPGQGLQFLFEYFSETQRNKGNFPGRFSGRQFSNSRSEMNVSTLELGDSALYLCASSAARTGNSYEQYFGPGTRLTVT.

The chain joins TRBV4-1 to TRBJ2-2; the TCRdb D gene call, TRBD1, has no DNA to confirm it. In germline, CDR1 is MGHRA, CDR2 YSYEKL. The CDR3 is made up of 17 amino acids. CDR3 amino acids: CASSQETGLRLHGELFF.

The V gene is TRBV6-2 or TRBV6-3, the J gene TRBJ2-1. The CDR3 runs to 11 residues. Germline CDR1 reads MNHEY; CDR2 reads SVGEGT. CDR3 sequence: CASSYINEQFF.

The chain employs TRBV7-3 and TRBJ2-1; TCRdb's assignment of TRBD1 cannot be checked, as there is no DNA. The CDR3 runs to 14 residues. Germline lookup yields CDR1 SGHTA and CDR2 FQGTGA. Here the CDR3 reads CASSRQGSVDEQFF.

This sequence joins TRBV11-2 and TRBJ2-1. The CDR3 contains 16 residues. Germline CDR1 and CDR2: SGHAT and FQNNGV. CDR3 loop: CASSPVFGKTYNEQFF.

The V call is TRBV19, the J call TRBJ1-1. This CDR3 has 13 amino acids. Germline loops: CDR1 LNHDA, CDR2 SQIVND (reference sequence). The CDR3 protein is CASSAPLGFEAFF. Full variable domain (missing parts from reference TRBV19 and TRBJ1-1): DGGITQSPKYLFRKEGQNVTLSCEQNLNHDAMYWYRQDPGQGLRLIYYSQIVNDFQKGDIAEGYSVSREKKESFPLTVTSAQKNPTAFYLCASSAPLGFEAFFGQGTRLTVV.

V gene TRBV20-1 combines with J gene TRBJ2-7. Per germline, CDR1 DFQATT and CDR2 SNEGSKA (reference sequence). CDR3 length equals 12 residues. The CDR3 sequence: CSARTHTYEQYF.